This TCR beta chain was identified during a study of T cell responses to AZD1222 COVID-19 vaccine (dated by TCRdb to the early 2020s). Context from the whole study: A total of 233 trial participants underwent TCR sequencing, of whom 200 to 220 had received two doses of AZD1222 and roughly 26 had received two doses of the MenACWY control vaccine. Enrollment into the trials was organized by age into subgroups of 18-55, 56-69 and 70-plus years, and those subgroups contained approximately 160, 26 and 62 TCR-sequenced participants, respectively. On the study overall, not on this receptor specifically: Reportedly, close to half of the unique spike-specific TCRs recognized epitopes lying outside the regions that are mutated in the B.1.351 and B.1.1.7 variants. Because no samples from the day 14 peak response were available, repertoires could be characterized only after the peak T cell response. In the small 56-69-year group, the increase in depth fell short of significance, most likely because of low power. The whole spike protein was spanned by vaccine-associated CD4 TCRs, and dominant responses were seen in regions 160-218 and 743-854. Conclusions about previously exposed vaccinees are limited because only a handful of AZD1222 recipients were SARS-CoV-2 seropositive at baseline. Participants were mostly white British and included more females than males, and it was suggested by the authors that clonal diversity may have been underestimated. After two AZD1222 doses, both the breadth and the depth of spike-specific TCRs were significantly higher than at day 0 and than in MenACWY recipients.

Turning to this clone: Its antigen is currently not known. It has no much larger one-base neighbor in the sample; base qualities were not kept.

The CDR3 regions of human TCRbeta chains were analyzed by immunosequencing. The original methods were these. TCRs in the repertoires were matched against a reference library of SARS-CoV-2-specific TCRs that had been generated with the MIRA antigen-specificity platform. Breadth was defined as the fraction of unique TCRs that were SARS-CoV-2-associated. Depth was defined as the fraction of total T cells that were SARS-CoV-2-associated. Using the MIRA data, each spike-specific TCR was mapped to the spike region that the TCR reacts to and placed in a CD4 or CD8 class. Log10-transformed breadth and depth values were compared by one-way ANOVA with Sidak's multiple comparisons tests. This is the immuneACCESS table as TCRdb keeps it, with only in-frame sequences that have V and J called. A part of the clones is gone; compared with another copy, unresolved V genes explain less than half, and the rest is unexplained. V, J and clone size were drawn from that table, and D and trimming were deduced from the DNA. The sample profile shows under 95,000 clones; around nine tenths of them were found once. The ten largest make up 11% of the sample.

Via the germline V gene (reference sequence), CDR1 is SGHNT and CDR2 YYREEE. The germline ends are 14 bases apart after V is trimmed by 7 bases and J by 1 base. The CDR3 holds 14 amino acids from the cysteine to the phenylalanine. The retained sequence is limited to the CDR3, 42 bases, with the frame set at the first base. This specimen's time point label, per the study, means: about 28 days (+/-7) after the second vaccine dose. AZD1222 recipients with second doses at about 4 weeks or about 12 weeks were pooled, because spike-specific TCR depth and breadth did not differ between schedules. Vaccinee samples were obtained from the UK trials COV001 and COV002, which included a single-blind randomized controlled phase 2/3 trial of AZD1222 (ChAdOx1 nCoV-19) in healthy adults. For TCRbeta chain sequencing, PBMC samples were collected from trial participants at day 0 and at day 28 after the second dose.

The input for sequencing was peripheral blood, taken 28 days after the second AZD1222 dose. This receptor was obtained from an adult who received the AZD1222 COVID-19 vaccine. The chain uses TRBV5-4 and TRBJ1-1; a tentative D match to TRBD1 spans 5 bases. The DNA is as follows: TGTGCCAGCCAGCCCGGGACGGCGAACACTGAAGCTTTCTTT. Its translation reads: CASQPGTANTEAFF.